Below are 18 T cell receptor beta chains sequenced from a single sample in a study of radiotherapy plus CTLA-4 blockade in lung cancer. The protocol was immunoSEQ multiplex PCR, while the TCRdb copy is restricted to in-frame clones and leaves out a portion. The sample contains around 44,000 clones, approximately 86% of which appear only once. The source material was peripheral blood, sampled from a patient treated with radiotherapy plus ipilimumab. All receptors derive from a human donor with non-small cell lung cancer that progressed on radiotherapy plus ipilimumab. Some clones in this sample may be carry-over from other donors' samples.

This chain links TRBV6-4 with TRBJ2-2, with D unresolved. The V gene lost 2 bases and the J gene lost 3 bases, with 7 bases spanning the gap. In germline, CDR1 is MRHNA, CDR2 SNTAGT. This CDR3 spans 14 amino acids. The CDR3 nucleotides read TGTGCCAGCAGTGACAGCTCGGACACCGGGGAGCTGTTTTTT. This encodes CASSDSSDTGELFF.

This clone was counted only a few times. The chain employs TRBV5-6 and TRBJ1-1; 8 nucleotides match TRBD1. This CDR3 contains 15 residues. Germline values: CDR1 SGHDT, CDR2 YYEEEE. J lost 4 bases, V lost 6 bases, and 11 bases had no gene match. CDR3 nucleotide sequence: TGTGCCAGCATCAAACAGGGGGTCTTACGCACTGAAGCTTTCTTT. Protein: CASIKQGVLRTEAFF.

This chain uses TRBV7-9 with TRBJ2-3; 8 positions agree with TRBD2. CDR1 and CDR2 (germline): SEHNR, FQNEAQ (reference sequence). This CDR3 is 17 amino acids long. With 1 base clipped from V and 1 base from J, the junction kept 7 bases outside the gene matches. This CDR3 reads CASSLGSGTRGTDTQYF. The CDR3 DNA reads as TGTGCCAGCAGCTTAGGTTCCGGGACTAGGGGCACAGATACGCAGTATTTT.

This chain joins TRBV19 and TRBJ2-5; weak D call: TRBD2 (5 bases). This CDR3 region has 15 residues. V was cut by 2 bases and J by 4 bases, with 14 bases left in between. Germline V gene data show CDR1 as LNHDA and CDR2 as SQIVND (reference sequence). The CDR3 is CASSIRGYPPETQYF. The CDR3 region has the DNA TGTGCCAGTAGTATAAGAGGGTATCCCCCAGAGACCCAGTACTTC.

The chain has TRBV18 and TRBJ2-1, with 8 bases fitting TRBD1. V shed 1 base, J shed 3 bases, and the junction held 5 bases outside the gene matches. Germline V gene data show CDR1 as KGHSH and CDR2 as LQKENI. There are 16 residues in the CDR3. CDR3 sequence (DNA): TGTGCCAGCTCACCACGTTCCGGGACAGGCTACAATGAGCAGTTCTTC. This encodes CASSPRSGTGYNEQFF.

The rearrangement joins TRBV7-7 to TRBJ2-1; a possible D gene is TRBD2 (6 bases). Trimming cost V 5 bases and J 2 bases, with 13 bases left between them. CDR1 SSHAT and CDR2 FNYEAQ come from the germline V gene (reference sequence). The CDR3 is 15 amino acids. DNA of the CDR3: TGTGCCAGCAGCCCCGGAGCGGGCACCTACAATGAGCAGTTCTTC. This translates into CASSPGAGTYNEQFF.

The V gene is TRBV7-2, the J gene TRBJ1-1, with TRBD1 as a possible D gene (6 bases). Germline V CDR1 and CDR2: SGHTA, FQGNSA. This CDR3 contains 16 residues. V lost 1 base and J 3 bases, leaving 15 bases between the germline ends. This CDR3 is CASSLVPSGVDTEAFF. The CDR3 nucleotides are TGTGCCAGCAGCTTAGTCCCCTCAGGGGTAGACACTGAAGCTTTCTTT.

The chain is built from TRBV4-2 and TRBJ2-7; weak D call: TRBD2 (6 bases). V dropped 3 bases and J dropped 2 bases, with 11 bases sitting between them. Germline V lookup: CDR1 LGHNA, CDR2 YNFKEQ. CDR3 length: 14 residues. CDR3 sequence: CASSHMTRTYEQYF. CDR3 coding DNA: TGTGCCAGCAGCCATATGACTAGAACCTACGAGCAGTACTTC.

The CDR3, as DNA: TGTGCCAGCAGCGTCGGTGGGGCTAGCGGATACAATGAGCAGTTCTTC. It yields the protein CASSVGGASGYNEQFF. V and J are TRBV9 and TRBJ2-1, with 7 bases identical to TRBD2. CDR1 is SGDLS, CDR2 YYNGEE, per germline. The CDR3 has 16 residues. With V trimmed by 2 bases and J by 4 bases, 9 bases remained unmatched. The entire variable domain, with the rest obtained from reference TRBV9 and TRBJ2-1, is as follows: DSGVTQTPKHLITATGQRVTLRCSPRSGDLSVYWYQQSLDQGLQFLIQYYNGEERAKGNILERFSAQQFPDLHSELNLSSLELGDSALYFCASSVGGASGYNEQFFGPGTRLTVL.

The CDR3, as DNA: TGTGCCACCACGAGGGCGGACTCAGTTTACAATGAGCAGTTCTTC. Protein product: CATTRADSVYNEQFF. The J gene is TRBJ2-1, the V gene TRBV27; possible D gene TRBD2, 5 bases. Deletions cut 10 bases from V and 4 bases from J, with 20 bases between. Looked up from germline, CDR1 is MNHEY and CDR2 is SMNVEV (reference sequence). CDR3 length: 15 amino acids.

The J gene is TRBJ2-5, the V gene TRBV10-2, with TRBD2 identical over 12 bases. The last part of the DNA fits TRBJ2-7 better; the J call may be wrong. Per the germline V gene, CDR1 is WSHSY and CDR2 is SAAADI. The CDR3 has 14 amino acids. Here the CDR3 DNA reads TGCGCCAGCCGGGGGACTAGCGGGTCCTACGAGCAGTACTTC. Its protein product is CASRGTSGSYEQYF.

The rearrangement joins TRBV29-1 to TRBJ2-7, with a possible D match to TRBD2 (5 bases). The CDR3 spans 14 residues. CDR1 is SQVTM and CDR2 is ANQGSEA in the germline V gene. Trimming removed 0 bases from V and 6 bases from J, with 15 bases in between. Written as DNA, the CDR3 is TGCAGCGTTGAAGATCCCACTAGTTTCGGCGAGCAGTACTTC. It encodes CSVEDPTSFGEQYF.

The rearrangement uses TRBV10-2 and TRBJ1-1; 7 bases fit TRBD1. V shed 9 bases and J 3 bases; nucleotides not matched to a gene: 7. Germline lookup yields CDR1 WSHSY and CDR2 SAAADI. CDR3 size: 13 residues. CDR3 region: CARRQGVYTEAFF. The CDR3 DNA reads TGCGCCAGACGACAGGGAGTGTACACTGAAGCTTTCTTT.

Turning to this clone: The same CDR3 arises from other DNA sequences in this sample as well. This chain joins TRBV5-1 and TRBJ2-6; TRBD1 is a possible D gene (5 bases). Trimming took off 4 bases at V and 0 bases at J, with 5 bases between the two ends. CDR3 length: 14 residues. Germline V lookup: CDR1 SGHRS, CDR2 YFSETQ. The DNA of the CDR3 is TGCGCCAGCAGCCAGGGCTCTGGGGCCAACGTCCTGACTTTC. Encoded protein: CASSQGSGANVLTF.

This clone was found once. The CDR3 sequence is CASSQVEQGHGYTF. CDR3 nucleotides: TGCGCCAGCAGCCAAGTAGAACAGGGACATGGCTACACCTTC. The chain uses TRBV4-1 and TRBJ1-2; tentative D call: TRBD1 (6 bases). This CDR3 is 14 amino acids long. V dropped 1 base and J dropped 6 bases, with 12 bases sitting between them. In germline, CDR1 is MGHRA, CDR2 YSYEKL.

V usage is TRBV7-3 and J usage is TRBJ2-6; D may be TRBD1 (6 bases). The ends were cut back, 4 bases at V and 4 bases at J, with 8 bases in the middle. Germline loops: CDR1 SGHTA, CDR2 FQGTGA. This CDR3 comprises 14 residues. This CDR3 is CASSSGVGANVLTF. The CDR3 coding sequence is TGTGCCAGCAGCTCAGGGGTAGGGGCCAACGTCCTGACTTTC.

The chain carries TRBV7-3 and TRBJ2-1, with TRBD1 identical over 11 bases. Looked up from germline, CDR1 is SGHTA and CDR2 is FQGTGA. This CDR3 has 15 amino acids. The junction had 8 bases not matched to a gene; V was cut back by 5 bases and J by 8 bases. The CDR3 is CASSPRDRGIDEQFF. In DNA form, the CDR3 reads TGTGCCAGCAGCCCACGGGACAGGGGGATCGATGAGCAGTTCTTC.

This chain links TRBV21-1 with TRBJ1-5; TRBD1 is the table's D call and was not checked against the DNA. TRBV21-1 is recorded as a pseudogene. The CDR3 is 17 residues long. For the CDR3, the DNA is TGTGCCAGCAGCAAACGGTGTCCGGACAGGGGGCGACAGCCCCAGCATTTT. Encoded protein: CASSKRCPDRGRQPQHF.